The entry below gives a single T cell receptor beta chain sequence along with its context. This clonotype showed up just once. Its antigen specificity is not known. One end of the junction is discordant with germline, which a read error may explain. The source of the sample is a study of molecular identifiers for immune sequencing clone quantification (dated by TCRdb to the late 2010s). Describing the broader study: For a replicate experiment, RNA from around 20,000 or 100,000 naive CD8 T cells was divided into five aliquots, of which four were sequenced. This methods study benchmarked molecular-identifier clustering-based TCR repertoire sequencing (MIDCIRS) and TCR RNA copy counting, using CD8 T cells to do so. Beyond this particular receptor, the publication reports: The sizes of highly expanded clones could end up underestimated when identical TCR molecules share a barcode. In CMV-specific effector cells, clones with more than 20 RNA copies contained over 99% of molecules, whereas in naive cells such clones contained under 1% of molecules. Naive libraries contained spiked-in Jurkat TCR RNA (10 copies' worth), which is not part of the donor repertoire. A single cell's worth of spiked-in Jurkat TCR RNA was reported detectable even among one million naive CD8 T cells. About three recovered TCR RNA copies per cell were obtained by modeling, versus roughly 10 by digital PCR, implying a capture efficiency of 30% to 35%. Without barcode sub-clustering, chimeric consensus sequences inflated TCR diversity; chimeras reached as high as 47%.

Receptor libraries were prepared by PCR. The sequencing machine was a NextSeq 500. Bulk TCR libraries were made following a previously described method, with the TCR primers given in Table S5. Purification of total RNA was performed with the Qiagen AllPrep DNA/RNA kit. Before analysis, reads from multiple sequencing runs of one library were combined. As for how the authors treated the data: Reads were retained only if their TCR constant sequence matched exactly, and those retained reads were trimmed to 150 nt and grouped according to their 12-nt molecular barcodes. Reads inside each barcode group were sub-clustered using a 15% Levenshtein threshold, and a quality-weighted consensus sequence was constructed for each RNA molecule. Non-functional sequences were filtered out, along with any lower-count sequence sitting one edit away from another sequence. Based on fitting two negative binomial distributions, any barcode sub-cluster with under 20% of the maximum read count was discarded. TCRdb itself trimmed the public reads at Q25 with fastp, ran MiXCR and retained productive beta chains. Under each unique CDR3 protein, matching rows form one entry showing the most common genes and DNA. V and J calls and clone size were set by TCRdb, not the authors. In all, the sample holds some 97,000 distinct CDR3 sequences, and roughly a third of those were seen once. The ten largest account for less than 5% of the sample.

Including cysteine and phenylalanine, the CDR3 has 15 amino acids. Left in the record is the CDR3 DNA by itself, 45 bases read in frame from the first base. From the germline V gene, CDR1 is LGHNA and CDR2 is YSLEER. Libraries of naive CD8 T cells were built from approximately 20,000 to 980,000 sorted cells, with 10%, 30% or 50% of the purified RNA used. Naive CD8 T cells were FACS-sorted as CD8+CD4-CCR7+CD45RA+ on a BD FACSAria II into RLT Plus buffer. To test detection sensitivity, Jurkat RNA equivalent to ten TCR copies was spiked into samples of about 18,000-1,000,000 naive CD8 T cells. Enrichment of CD8 T cells was done with RosetteSep CD8+ T Cell Enrichment Cocktail plus Ficoll-Paque, and ACK red cell lysis came afterward.

The chain is assembled from TRBV4-3 and TRBJ2-1, with 9 middle bases fitting TRBD1. This clonotype was sampled from a human donor in good health. Some libraries in this study had Jurkat cell RNA spiked in. Sample: naive CD8+ T cells from blood, with Jurkat cell RNA spiked in. Read against the paper, the sample's cell subset or site label means: FACS-sorted CD8+CD4-CCR7+CD45RA+ naive T cells. The nucleotides are TGCGCCAACAGCCAGGACAGGGGACACTACAATGAGCAGTTCTTC. This yields the protein CANSQDRGHYNEQFF.